Shown below are 20 T cell receptor beta chains from a single sample sequenced in a study of technical replicates of blood from a handful of donors. Only in-frame clones appear in the TCRdb table, and some are missing; sequencing was by immunoSEQ multiplex PCR. Among 55,000 to 75,000 clones listed, 91% were seen once. Specimen: PBMCs. All receptors come from a human donor in good health. Some clones in this sample may be carry-over from other donors' samples.

The V call is TRBV5-6, the J call TRBJ2-7; 7 positions match TRBD1. CDR1 and CDR2 (germline): SGHDT, YYEEEE. Unmatched junction bases numbered 5, after V lost 3 bases and J lost 2 bases. This CDR3 region has 14 residues. CDR3 nucleotide sequence: TGTGCCAGCAGCTCCGACAGGGCGCCCTACGAGCAGTACTTC. The encoded protein is CASSSDRAPYEQYF.

The chain carries TRBV9 and TRBJ2-7; the match to TRBD1 covers 10 bases. Germline lookup yields CDR1 SGDLS and CDR2 YYNGEE. With V trimmed by 0 bases and J by 2 bases, 5 bases remained unmatched. This CDR3 comprises 16 residues. The CDR3 loop reads CASSVGPGTGAYEQYF. CDR3 DNA: TGTGCCAGCAGCGTAGGACCCGGGACAGGGGCCTACGAGCAGTACTTC.

This clone was detected once. This chain joins TRBV4-3 and TRBJ2-3; possibly TRBD2 for D (5 bases). Looked up from germline, CDR1 is LGHNA and CDR2 is YSLEER. The CDR3 runs to 15 residues. Deletions cut 0 bases from V and 6 bases from J, with 13 bases between. The CDR3 reads CASSQDRTPADTQYF. CDR3 coding DNA: TGCGCCAGCAGCCAAGATCGGACTCCCGCGGATACGCAGTATTTT.

The chain combines TRBV19 with TRBJ2-1; 9 bases line up with TRBD2. The CDR3 runs to 16 residues. Trimming at V came to 6 bases and at J to 0 bases, leaving 6 bases not matched to a gene. Germline V gives CDR1 LNHDA, CDR2 SQIVND (reference sequence). The CDR3 protein is CASRVAGVGSYNEQFF. The CDR3, as DNA: TGTGCCAGTAGAGTAGCGGGAGTGGGCTCCTACAATGAGCAGTTCTTC.

V and J are TRBV19 and TRBJ2-7; TRBD1 is a possible D gene (5 bases). The germline V and J ends were trimmed by 8 bases and 2 bases, with 16 bases remaining between them. Germline loops: CDR1 LNHDA, CDR2 SQIVND (reference sequence). The length of the CDR3 is 14 residues. CDR3 in amino acids: CASGKGQGTYEQYF. CDR3 sequence (DNA): TGTGCCAGTGGGAAGGGGCAGGGCACCTACGAGCAGTACTTC.

This clone showed up just once. This chain uses TRBV11-1 with TRBJ2-5; the match to TRBD2 covers 10 bases. This CDR3 spans 15 amino acids. J was trimmed by 7 bases and V by 1 base; bases with no gene match: 6. The V gene's germline CDR1 is SGHAT and CDR2 FQDESV (reference sequence). The CDR3 DNA follows: TGTGCCAGCAGCTTAGGGCTAGCGGGAGAAGGGACCCAGTACTTC. Its translation is CASSLGLAGEGTQYF.

The V gene is TRBV2, the J gene TRBJ2-5; D perhaps matches TRBD2 (6 bases). From germline, CDR1 is SNHLY and CDR2 FYNNEI. The CDR3 runs to 12 residues. V was pared by 4 bases and J by 7 bases, with 10 bases between. The CDR3 DNA follows: TGTGCCAGCAGTGGACTAGACGGGACCCAGTACTTC. Protein: CASSGLDGTQYF.

This chain connects TRBV5-4 to TRBJ1-1; 10 bases match TRBD1. CDR1 and CDR2 (germline): SGHNT, YYREEE (reference sequence). This CDR3 is built from 15 residues. Germline trimming cut 3 bases from V and 4 bases from J; bases unmatched to any gene: 6. CDR3 DNA sequence: TGTGCCAGCAGCTCCCGACAGGGGGCCGTCACTGAAGCTTTCTTT. It translates to CASSSRQGAVTEAFF.

The CDR3 reads CASKRKTGMNTEAFF. The CDR3 DNA is TGTGCCAGCAAGAGAAAGACAGGGATGAACACTGAAGCTTTCTTT. The gene calls are TRBV7-9 and TRBJ1-1; TRBD1 agrees at 7 bases. The CDR3 spans 15 residues. Per germline, CDR1 SEHNR and CDR2 FQNEAQ (reference sequence). V dropped 7 bases and J dropped 0; count of bases not matched to a gene: 8. Full variable domain (remainder filled in from reference TRBV7-9 and TRBJ1-1): DTGVSQNPRHKITKRGQNVTFRCDPISEHNRLYWYRQTLGQGPEFLTYFQNEAQLEKSRLLSDRFSAERPKGSFSTLEIQRTEQGDSAMYLCASKRKTGMNTEAFFGQGTRLTVV.

This sequence joins TRBV6-6 and TRBJ1-2, with 10 bases fitting TRBD1. The ends lost 4 bases at V and 8 bases at J; junction bases unmatched: 7. CDR1 is MNHNY, CDR2 SVGAGI, per germline (reference sequence). The CDR3 has 14 residues. The chain's CDR3 is CASSSPDRGGGYTF. DNA of the CDR3: TGTGCCAGCAGTTCCCCGGACAGGGGGGGCGGCTACACCTTC.

This clone came up once. The chain combines TRBV15 with TRBJ2-7; TRBD1 is a possible D gene (5 bases). The germline V gene encodes CDR1 LNHNV and CDR2 YYDKDF (reference sequence). Deletions cut 3 bases from V and 7 bases from J, with 22 bases between. The CDR3 has 16 amino acids. CDR3 in DNA: TGTGCCACCAGCAGTGGGGTAGGCAGGGAAGTGGAGGAGCAGTACTTC. The encoded protein is CATSSGVGREVEEQYF.

V and J are TRBV7-2 and TRBJ2-1; D not resolved. Germline V gene lookup returns CDR1 SGHTA and CDR2 FQGNSA. The CDR3 covers 13 residues. V dropped 3 bases and J dropped 4 bases, with 7 bases sitting between them. The CDR3 coding sequence is TGTGCCAGCAGCTTGCACAGATACAATGAGCAGTTCTTC. Translation gives CASSLHRYNEQFF.

The chain recombines TRBV19 with TRBJ2-1; tentatively, D is TRBD2 (5 bases). Germline CDR1 reads LNHDA; CDR2 reads SQIVND (reference sequence). The V gene lost 3 bases and the J gene lost 9 bases, with 21 bases spanning the gap. The CDR3 sequence is 16 residues long. CDR3 DNA sequence: TGTGCCAGTAGTATGGCTATCGGCCTATCTCGGGGTGAGCAGTTCTTC. It translates to CASSMAIGLSRGEQFF.

V is TRBV4-1 and J is TRBJ1-5; the match to TRBD1 covers 8 bases. V dropped 1 base and J dropped 7; count of bases not matched to a gene: 3. CDR3 length: 14 amino acids. Germline CDR1 reads MGHRA; CDR2 reads YSYEKL. CDR3 in DNA: TGCGCCAGCAGCCAAGGGACAGGGCTACAGCCCCAGCATTTT. It encodes CASSQGTGLQPQHF.

This chain uses TRBV5-1 with TRBJ1-1; the D gene is possibly TRBD1 (5 bases). V gave up 4 bases and J gave up 1 base, with 8 bases separating them. The germline V gene encodes CDR1 SGHRS and CDR2 YFSETQ. CDR3 size: 13 residues. CDR3 protein: CASSVQENTEAFF. In DNA form, the CDR3 reads TGCGCCAGCAGCGTACAGGAGAACACTGAAGCTTTCTTT.

This chain connects TRBV19 to TRBJ2-7, with D possibly matching TRBD1 (6 bases). This CDR3 contains 15 residues. Looked up from germline, CDR1 is LNHDA and CDR2 is SQIVND (reference sequence). Trimming took 5 bases from V and 0 from J, leaving 14 bases between them. Here the CDR3 reads CASSARGFSSYEQYF. CDR3 sequence (DNA): TGTGCCAGTAGTGCCAGGGGCTTTAGCTCCTACGAGCAGTACTTC.

The J gene is TRBJ2-7, the V gene TRBV7-2; 7 nucleotides agree with TRBD2. CDR1 SGHTA and CDR2 FQGNSA come from the germline V gene. After removal of 4 bases from V and 3 bases from J, the junction contained 6 bases not matched to a gene. CDR3 size: 14 residues. The CDR3 region is CASSSGLGFYEQYF. DNA of the CDR3: TGTGCCAGCAGCTCAGGACTAGGATTCTACGAGCAGTACTTC.

This chain joins TRBV4-2 and TRBJ2-3, with 12 bases identical to TRBD2. The CDR3 length is 16 residues. In germline, CDR1 is LGHNA, CDR2 YNFKEQ. J gave up 4 bases and V 0 bases, and 2 bases lay outside the gene matches. The CDR3 DNA reads as TGTGCCAGCAGCCAAGATCTAGCGGGGGGGCCAGATACGCAGTATTTT. Residues: CASSQDLAGGPDTQYF.

This clone occurred once. This sequence joins TRBV7-3 and TRBJ2-5; perhaps TRBD2 as D (8 bases). V gave up 2 bases and J gave up 5 bases, with 15 bases separating them. Germline V gene data show CDR1 as SGHTA and CDR2 as FQGTGA. This CDR3 has 15 residues. CDR3 DNA: TGTGCCAGCAGCTTATCGGGAGGGGGCGAGGAGACCCAGTACTTC. Encoded protein: CASSLSGGGEETQYF.

The chain couples TRBV15 to TRBJ2-3; tentative D call: TRBD2 (6 bases). CDR3 size: 17 residues. The germline CDR1 and CDR2 sequences are LNHNV and YYDKDF (reference sequence). V dropped 1 base and J dropped 9 bases, with 23 bases sitting between them. The CDR3 loop is CATSRASEASALKTQYF. CDR3 in DNA: TGTGCCACCAGCAGAGCCTCCGAGGCTAGCGCTCTTAAGACGCAGTATTTT.